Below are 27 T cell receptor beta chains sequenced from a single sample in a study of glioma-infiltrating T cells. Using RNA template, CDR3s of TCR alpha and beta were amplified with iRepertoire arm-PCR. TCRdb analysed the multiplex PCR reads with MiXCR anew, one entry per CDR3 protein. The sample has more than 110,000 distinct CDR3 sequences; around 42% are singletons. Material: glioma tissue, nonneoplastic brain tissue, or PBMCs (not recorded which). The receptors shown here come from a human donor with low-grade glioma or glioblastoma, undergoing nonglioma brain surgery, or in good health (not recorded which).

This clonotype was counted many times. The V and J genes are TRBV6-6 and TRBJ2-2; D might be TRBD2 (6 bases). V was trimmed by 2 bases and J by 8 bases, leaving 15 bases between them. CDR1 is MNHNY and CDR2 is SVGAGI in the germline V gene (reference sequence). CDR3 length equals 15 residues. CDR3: CASSYLRQRAGELFF. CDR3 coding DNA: TGTGCCAGCAGTTACCTTAGACAGCGGGCAGGGGAGCTGTTTTTT.

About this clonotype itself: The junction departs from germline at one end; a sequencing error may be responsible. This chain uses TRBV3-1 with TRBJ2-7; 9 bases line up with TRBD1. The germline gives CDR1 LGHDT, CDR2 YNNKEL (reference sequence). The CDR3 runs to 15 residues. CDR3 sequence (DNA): TGTGCCAGCAGCCATTCTGGGACAGGGCTCTACGAGCGGTACTTC. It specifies CASSHSGTGLYERYF.

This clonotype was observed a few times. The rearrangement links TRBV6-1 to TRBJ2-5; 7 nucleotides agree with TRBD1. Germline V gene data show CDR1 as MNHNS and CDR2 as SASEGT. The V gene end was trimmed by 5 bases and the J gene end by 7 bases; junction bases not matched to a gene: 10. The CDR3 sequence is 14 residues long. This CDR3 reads CASSRDSPMGTQYF. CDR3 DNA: TGTGCCAGCAGTAGGGACAGCCCTATGGGGACCCAGTACTTC.

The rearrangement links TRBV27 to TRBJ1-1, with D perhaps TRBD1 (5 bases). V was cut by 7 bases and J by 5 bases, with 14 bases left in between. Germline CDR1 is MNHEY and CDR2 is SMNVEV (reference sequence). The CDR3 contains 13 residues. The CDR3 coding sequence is TGTGCCAGCATAGGGACCGCTTGGACTGAAGCTTTCTTT. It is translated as CASIGTAWTEAFF.

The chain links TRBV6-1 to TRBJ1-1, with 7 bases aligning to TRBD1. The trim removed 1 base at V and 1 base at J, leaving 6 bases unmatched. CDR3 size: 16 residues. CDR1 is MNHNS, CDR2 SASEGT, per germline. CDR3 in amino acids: CASSEEGGAGNTEAFF. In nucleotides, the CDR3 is TGTGCCAGCAGTGAAGAAGGGGGCGCTGGGAACACTGAAGCTTTCTTT.

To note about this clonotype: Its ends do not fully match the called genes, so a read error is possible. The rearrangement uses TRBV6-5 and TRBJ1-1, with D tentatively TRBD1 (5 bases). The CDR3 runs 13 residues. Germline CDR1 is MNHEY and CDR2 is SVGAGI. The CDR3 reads CASSYRQNTEASF. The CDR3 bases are TGTGCCAGCAGTTATCGACAGAACACTGAAGCTTCCTTT.

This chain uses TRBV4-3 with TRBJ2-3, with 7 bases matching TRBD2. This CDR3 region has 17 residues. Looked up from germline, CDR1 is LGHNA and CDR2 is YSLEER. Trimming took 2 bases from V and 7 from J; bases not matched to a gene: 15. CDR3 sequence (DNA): TGCGCCAGCAGCCAAAGGCTGGCGGGAGAGTTAGCAAATACGCAGTATTTT. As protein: CASSQRLAGELANTQYF.

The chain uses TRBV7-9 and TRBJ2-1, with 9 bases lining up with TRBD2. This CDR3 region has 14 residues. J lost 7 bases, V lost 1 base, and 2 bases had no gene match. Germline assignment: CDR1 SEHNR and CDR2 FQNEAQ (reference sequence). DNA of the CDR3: TGTGCCAGCAGCTTAGATCTAGCGGGAAATGAGCAGTTCTTC. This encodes CASSLDLAGNEQFF.

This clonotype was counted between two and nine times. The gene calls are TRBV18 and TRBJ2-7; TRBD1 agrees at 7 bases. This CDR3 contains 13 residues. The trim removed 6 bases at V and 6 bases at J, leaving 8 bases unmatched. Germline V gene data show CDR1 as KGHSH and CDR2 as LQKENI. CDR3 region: CASSLGTVREQYF. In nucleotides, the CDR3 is TGTGCCAGCTCCCTCGGGACAGTTCGCGAGCAGTACTTC.

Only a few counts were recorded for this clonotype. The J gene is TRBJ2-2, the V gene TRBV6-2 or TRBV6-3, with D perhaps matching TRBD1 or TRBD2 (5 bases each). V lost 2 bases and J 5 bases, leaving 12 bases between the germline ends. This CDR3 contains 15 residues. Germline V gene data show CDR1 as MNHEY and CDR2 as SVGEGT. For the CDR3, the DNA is TGTGCCAGCAGTTACGGGGACCAGTGGACCGGGGAGCTGTTTTTT. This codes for CASSYGDQWTGELFF.

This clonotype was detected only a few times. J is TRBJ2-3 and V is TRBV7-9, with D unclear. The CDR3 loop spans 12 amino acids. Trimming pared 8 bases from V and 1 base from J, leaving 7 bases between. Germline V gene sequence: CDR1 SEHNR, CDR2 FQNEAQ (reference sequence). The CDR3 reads CASCPGTDTQYF. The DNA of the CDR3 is TGTGCCAGCTGTCCGGGCACAGATACGCAGTATTTT.

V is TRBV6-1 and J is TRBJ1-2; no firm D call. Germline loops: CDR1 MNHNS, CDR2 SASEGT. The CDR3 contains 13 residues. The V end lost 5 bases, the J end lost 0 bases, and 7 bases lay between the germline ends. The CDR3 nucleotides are TGTGCCAGCAGTTGGGCACCTAACTATGGCTACACCTTC. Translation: CASSWAPNYGYTF.

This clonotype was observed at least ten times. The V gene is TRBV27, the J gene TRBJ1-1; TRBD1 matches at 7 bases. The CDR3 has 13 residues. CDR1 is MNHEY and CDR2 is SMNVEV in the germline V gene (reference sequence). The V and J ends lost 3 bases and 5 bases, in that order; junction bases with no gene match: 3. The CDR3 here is CASSFTGATEAFF. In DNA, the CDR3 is TGTGCCAGCAGTTTCACAGGGGCTACTGAAGCTTTCTTT.

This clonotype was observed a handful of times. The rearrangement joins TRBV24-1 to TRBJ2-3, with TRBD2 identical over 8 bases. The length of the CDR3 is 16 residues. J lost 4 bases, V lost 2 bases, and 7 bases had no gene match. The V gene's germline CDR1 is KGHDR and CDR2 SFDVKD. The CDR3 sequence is CATSDSSGYEADTQYF. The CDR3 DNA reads TGTGCCACCAGTGATTCTAGCGGGTATGAGGCAGATACGCAGTATTTT.

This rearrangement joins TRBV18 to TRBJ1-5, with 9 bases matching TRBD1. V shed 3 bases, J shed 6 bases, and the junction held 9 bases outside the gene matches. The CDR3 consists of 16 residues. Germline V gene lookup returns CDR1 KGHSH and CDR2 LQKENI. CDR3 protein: CASSPPRTGDAQPQHF. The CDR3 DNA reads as TGTGCCAGCTCACCCCCCCGGACAGGGGATGCTCAGCCCCAGCATTTT.

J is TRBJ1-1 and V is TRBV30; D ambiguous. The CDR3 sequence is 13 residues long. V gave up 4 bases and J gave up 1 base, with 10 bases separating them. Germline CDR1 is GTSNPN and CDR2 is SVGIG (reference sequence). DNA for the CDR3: TGTGCCTGGAACCCCCCCCAGAACACTGAAGCTTTCTTT. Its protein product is CAWNPPQNTEAFF.

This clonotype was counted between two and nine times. In nucleotides, the CDR3 is TGCAGTGCTGCGTTACCCGGGACTAGCGGGGGCACAGATACGCAGTATTTT. It specifies CSAALPGTSGGTDTQYF. This chain links TRBV20-1 with TRBJ2-3, with 13 bases that match TRBD2. V lost 5 bases to trimming and J lost 1 base; unmatched junction nucleotides: 9. Germline lookup yields CDR1 DFQATT and CDR2 SNEGSKA (reference sequence). The CDR3 has 17 residues.

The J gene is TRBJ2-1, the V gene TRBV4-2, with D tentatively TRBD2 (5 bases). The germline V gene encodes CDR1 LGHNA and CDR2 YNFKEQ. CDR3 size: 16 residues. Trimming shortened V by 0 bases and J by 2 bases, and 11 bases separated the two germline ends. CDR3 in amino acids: CASSQDVASPYNEQFF. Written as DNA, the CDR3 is TGTGCCAGCAGCCAAGATGTGGCTAGCCCCTACAATGAGCAGTTCTTC.

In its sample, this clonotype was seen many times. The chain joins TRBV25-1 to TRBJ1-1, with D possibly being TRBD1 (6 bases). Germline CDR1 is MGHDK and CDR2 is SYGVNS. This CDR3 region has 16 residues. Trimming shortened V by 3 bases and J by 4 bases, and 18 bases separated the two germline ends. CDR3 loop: CASSDHLQGNTTEAFF. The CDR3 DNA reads TGTGCCAGCAGTGATCACCTACAGGGCAATACCACTGAAGCTTTCTTT.

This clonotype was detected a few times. In DNA form, the CDR3 reads TGTGCCAGCACCGTCGGACAGGGGATTTACGAGCAGTACTTC. It is translated as CASTVGQGIYEQYF. The chain employs TRBV7-8 and TRBJ2-7; TRBD1 matches 9 bases. The CDR3 runs 14 residues. Germline values: CDR1 SGHVS, CDR2 FQNEAQ. The J segment lost 4 bases and the V segment lost 7 bases, leaving 8 bases of the junction unmatched.

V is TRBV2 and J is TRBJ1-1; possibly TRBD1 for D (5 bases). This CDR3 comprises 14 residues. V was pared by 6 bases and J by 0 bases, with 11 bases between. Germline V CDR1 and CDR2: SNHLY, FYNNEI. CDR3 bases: TGTGCCAGCAGCGAACAGGTTTTGAACACTGAAGCTTTCTTT. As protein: CASSEQVLNTEAFF. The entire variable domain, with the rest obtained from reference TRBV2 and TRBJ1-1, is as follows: EPEVTQTPSHQVTQMGQEVILRCVPISNHLYFYWYRQILGQKVEFLVSFYNNEISEKSEIFDDQFSVERPDGSNFTLKIRSTKLEDSAMYFCASSEQVLNTEAFFGQGTRLTVV.

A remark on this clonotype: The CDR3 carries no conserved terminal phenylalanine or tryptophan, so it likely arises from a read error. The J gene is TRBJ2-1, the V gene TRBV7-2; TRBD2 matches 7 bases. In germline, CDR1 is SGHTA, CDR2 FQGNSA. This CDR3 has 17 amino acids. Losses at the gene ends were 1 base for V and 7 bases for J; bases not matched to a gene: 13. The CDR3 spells CASSLVFGLEDSNEQFL. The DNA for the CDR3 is TGTGCCAGCAGCTTAGTATTCGGACTAGAGGATTCAAATGAGCAGTTCCTC.

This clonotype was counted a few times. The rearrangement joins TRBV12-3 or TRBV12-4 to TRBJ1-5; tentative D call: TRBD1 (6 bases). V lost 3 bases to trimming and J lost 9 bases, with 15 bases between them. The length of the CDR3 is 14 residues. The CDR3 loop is CASSFNGGDGPQHF. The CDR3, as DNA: TGTGCCAGCAGTTTTAATGGGGGCGACGGGCCCCAGCATTTT.

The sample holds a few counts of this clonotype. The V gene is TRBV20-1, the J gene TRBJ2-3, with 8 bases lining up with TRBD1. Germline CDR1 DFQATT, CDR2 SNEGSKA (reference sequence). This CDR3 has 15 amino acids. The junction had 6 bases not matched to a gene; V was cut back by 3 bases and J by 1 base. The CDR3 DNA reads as TGCAGTGCTAGGAGACAGGGGTTCGGCACAGATACGCAGTATTTT. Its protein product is CSARRQGFGTDTQYF.

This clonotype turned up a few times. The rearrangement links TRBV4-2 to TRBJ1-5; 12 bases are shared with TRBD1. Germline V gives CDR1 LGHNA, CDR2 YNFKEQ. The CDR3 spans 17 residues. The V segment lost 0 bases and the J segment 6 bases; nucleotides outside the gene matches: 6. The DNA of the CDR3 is TGTGCCAGCAGCCAAGATGGGGGACAGGGGGCCGGTCAGCCCCAGCATTTT. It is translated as CASSQDGGQGAGQPQHF.

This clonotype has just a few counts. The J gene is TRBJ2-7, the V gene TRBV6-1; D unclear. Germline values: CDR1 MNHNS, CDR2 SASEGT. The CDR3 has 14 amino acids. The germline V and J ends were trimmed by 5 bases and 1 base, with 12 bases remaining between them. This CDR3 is CASSPPGPSYEQYF. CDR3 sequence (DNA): TGTGCCAGCAGTCCACCGGGCCCTTCCTACGAGCAGTACTTC.

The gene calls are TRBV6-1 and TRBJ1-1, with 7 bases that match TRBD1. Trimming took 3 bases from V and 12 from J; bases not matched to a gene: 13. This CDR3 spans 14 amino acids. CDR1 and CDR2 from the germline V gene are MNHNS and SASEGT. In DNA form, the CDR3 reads TGTGCCAGCAGTGACTCTGGGACAGTCTTCGTGACTTTCTTT. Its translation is CASSDSGTVFVTFF.